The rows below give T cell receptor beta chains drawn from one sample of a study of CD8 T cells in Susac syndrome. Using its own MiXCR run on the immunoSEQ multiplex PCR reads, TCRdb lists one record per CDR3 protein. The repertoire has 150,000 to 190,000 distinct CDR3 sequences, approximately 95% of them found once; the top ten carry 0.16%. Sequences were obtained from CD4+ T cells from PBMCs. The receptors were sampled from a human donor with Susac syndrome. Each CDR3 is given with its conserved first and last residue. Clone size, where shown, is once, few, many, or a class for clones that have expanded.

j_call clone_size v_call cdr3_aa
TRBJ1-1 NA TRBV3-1 CASRSTALGNTEAFF
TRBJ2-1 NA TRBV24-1 CATSDVRGPQFF
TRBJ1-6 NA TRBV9 CASSATRSTASSYNSPLHF
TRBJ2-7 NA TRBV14 CASSQDLVREQYF
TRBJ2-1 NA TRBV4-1 CASSRELTSRSYNEQFF
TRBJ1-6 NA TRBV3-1 CASSQDMRRGTPLHF
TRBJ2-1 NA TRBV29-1 CSAPGQGFNEQFF
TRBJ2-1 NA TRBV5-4 CASSLARAGSNEQFF
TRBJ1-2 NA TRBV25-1 CASSRQGGYGYTF
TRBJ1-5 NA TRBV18 CASSQDRGIYQPQHF
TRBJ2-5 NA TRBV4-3 CASSQEIFRQETQYF
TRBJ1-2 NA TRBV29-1 CSAAGTDYGYTF
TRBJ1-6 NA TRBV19 CASARAGGNSPLHF
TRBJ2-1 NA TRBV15 CATSRERVYNEQFF
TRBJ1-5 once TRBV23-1 CASSHQPGQGTNQPQHF
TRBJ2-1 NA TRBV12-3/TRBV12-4 CASRSGLAGANEQFF